A single T cell receptor (beta chain) is shown here with its context. The entry originates in a study of blood T cells in healthy people across ages. Then a second PCR, running about 6 to 11 cycles, was carried out with a sample-barcoded 5' primer and a J-beta primer mix. Each cDNA molecule was tagged by a template-switch adaptor that had 12 random nucleotides. TCRdb independently ran MiXCR on the 5' RACE reads; one entry per CDR3 protein. The sample lists hundreds of thousands of distinct CDR3 sequences, 20% to 30% seen once, with under 9.5% in the top ten. This sample also belongs to another study, concerning T cells of mothers and their children. Turning to that study: Primer M1S, used in the second PCR, introduced sample barcodes and 2-4 random nucleotides.

The sequenced sample was blood. The source is a boy younger than 18 in good health.

The CDR3 spells CASRPFSGEQFF. The CDR3 nucleotides are TGTGCCAGCAGGCCCTTTAGCGGCGAGCAGTTCTTC. The chain couples TRBV7-2 to TRBJ2-1; D perhaps matches TRBD2 (6 bases). Deletions cut 6 bases from V and 10 bases from J, with 13 bases between. There are 12 residues in the CDR3. Germline values: CDR1 SGHTA, CDR2 FQGNSA.